This T cell receptor (beta chain) was found in a study of CD8 T cells in ankylosing spondylitis (dated 2017 in TCRdb). In the study overall: The study set out to find disease-linked TCR variants by profiling T cell receptor beta repertoires in ankylosing spondylitis patients and healthy donors. The full study cohort was made up of about two dozen ankylosing spondylitis patients and about a hundred healthy donors. Peripheral blood was sampled, and synovial fluid was additionally collected from ankylosing spondylitis patients.

As for this clonotype: Its antigen is not yet known. The junction departs from the called germline gene at one end, perhaps through a read error.

From its cysteine to its phenylalanine, the CDR3 spans 19 amino acids. Only the CDR3 DNA stays, 57 bases, in frame from base 1. What the study reported, not specific to this receptor: Some TCR beta motif variants had previously been reported in synovial fluid and blood of reactive arthritis patients, which suggested common disease-initiation mechanisms. The disease-linked clones showed a CD8+ phenotype and occurred at relatively low frequencies in peripheral blood. A TCR beta motif of eight highly homologous amino acid variants appeared characteristic of blood from ankylosing spondylitis patients. Significant enrichment of the disease-linked clones was reported in matched synovial fluid samples from ankylosing spondylitis patients.

The listed sequencing device is Illumina HiSeq 2500. Quantitative 5'-RACE with molecular barcodes was the method used to prepare the TCR beta libraries. In the paper's pipeline: A new computational method, built on a probabilistic model of VDJ rearrangement, was used to identify disease-linked TCR variants. TCRdb reworked the public reads: Q25 trimming with fastp, MiXCR clone assembly, productive beta chains retained. Rows are unified per CDR3 protein, each entry keeping the most common DNA and genes. None of the V and J calls come from the authors' own analysis; TCRdb made them. The sample yields 400,000 or so distinct CDR3 sequences; roughly 26% were counted once. The ten largest clones capture roughly 0.8% of the sample.

This clonotype originated in a male donor with ankylosing spondylitis. The sequenced material came from blood, either unsorted or a sorted T cell fraction (not recorded which). The V and J genes are TRBV12-3 or TRBV12-4 and TRBJ2-1; 13 bases in the junction line up with TRBD2. Here is the DNA: TGTGCCATCAGTTTCTGGACTAGCGGGAGAGAGGGCTTCTACAATGAGCAGTTCTTC. Translation gives CAISFWTSGREGFYNEQFF.